The TCR beta chain under discussion was sequenced for a study of shared clonotypes between healthy human individuals. The assay was immunoSEQ multiplex PCR, and TCRdb's table has in-frame clones only and misses some. The table shows about 1 million clones, with about 75% occurring only once. The count of this clone is one. Other DNA sequences in this sample translate to the same CDR3. Per germline, CDR1 SGHRS and CDR2 YFSETQ. The CDR3 extends over 14 amino acids. The germline V and J ends were trimmed by 1 base and 1 base, with 8 bases remaining between them. The rearrangement joins TRBV5-1 to TRBJ1-1, with D possibly being TRBD1 (5 bases). This receptor was obtained from a man aged 18 to 30 in good health. The specimen sequenced was memory CD4+ T cells sorted from blood. Stated subset: CD45RA-negative fraction. The CDR3 DNA is TGCGCCAGCAGCTTGAGCCAGGGGAACACTGAAGCTTTCTTT. Its translation is CASSLSQGNTEAFF.